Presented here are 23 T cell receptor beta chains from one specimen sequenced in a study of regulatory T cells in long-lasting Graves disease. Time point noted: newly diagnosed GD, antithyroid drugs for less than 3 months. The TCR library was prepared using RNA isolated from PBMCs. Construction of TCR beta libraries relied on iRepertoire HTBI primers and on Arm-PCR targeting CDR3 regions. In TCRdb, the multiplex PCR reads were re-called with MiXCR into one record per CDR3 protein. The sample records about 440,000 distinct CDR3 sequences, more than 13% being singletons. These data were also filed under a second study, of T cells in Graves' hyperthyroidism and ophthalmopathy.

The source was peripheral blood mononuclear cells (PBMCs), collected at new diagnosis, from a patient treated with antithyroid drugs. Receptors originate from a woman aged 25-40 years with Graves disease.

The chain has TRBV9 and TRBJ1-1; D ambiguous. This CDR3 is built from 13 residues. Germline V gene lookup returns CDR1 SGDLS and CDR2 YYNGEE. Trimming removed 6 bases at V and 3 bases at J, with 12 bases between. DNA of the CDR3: TGTGCCAGCACGGGCAAGGAGGACACTGAAGCTTTCTTT. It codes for CASTGKEDTEAFF. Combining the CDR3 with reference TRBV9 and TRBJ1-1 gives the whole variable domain DSGVTQTPKHLITATGQRVTLRCSPRSGDLSVYWYQQSLDQGLQFLIQYYNGEERAKGNILERFSAQQFPDLHSELNLSSLELGDSALYFCASTGKEDTEAFFGQGTRLTVV.

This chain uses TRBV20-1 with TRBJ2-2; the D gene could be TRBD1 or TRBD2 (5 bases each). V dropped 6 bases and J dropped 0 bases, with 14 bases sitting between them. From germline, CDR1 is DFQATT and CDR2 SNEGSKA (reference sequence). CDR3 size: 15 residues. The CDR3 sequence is CSALNGGANTGELFF. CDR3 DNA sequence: TGCAGTGCCCTAAATGGGGGAGCGAACACCGGGGAGCTGTTTTTT.

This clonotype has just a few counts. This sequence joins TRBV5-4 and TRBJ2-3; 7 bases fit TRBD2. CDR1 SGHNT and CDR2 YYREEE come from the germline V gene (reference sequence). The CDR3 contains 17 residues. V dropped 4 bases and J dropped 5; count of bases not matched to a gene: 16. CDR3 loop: CASSPTGGMASGDTQYF. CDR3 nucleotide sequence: TGTGCCAGCAGCCCCACCGGCGGAATGGCTAGCGGAGATACGCAGTATTTT.

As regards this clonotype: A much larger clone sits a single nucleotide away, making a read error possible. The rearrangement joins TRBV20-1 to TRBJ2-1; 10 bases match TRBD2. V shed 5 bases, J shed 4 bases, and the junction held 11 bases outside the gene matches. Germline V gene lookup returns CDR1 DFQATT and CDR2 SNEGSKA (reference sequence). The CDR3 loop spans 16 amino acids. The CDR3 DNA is TGCAGTGCTTACCGCTTAGGACTAGCGGAATACAATGAGCAGTTCTTC. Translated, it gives CSAYRLGLAEYNEQFF.

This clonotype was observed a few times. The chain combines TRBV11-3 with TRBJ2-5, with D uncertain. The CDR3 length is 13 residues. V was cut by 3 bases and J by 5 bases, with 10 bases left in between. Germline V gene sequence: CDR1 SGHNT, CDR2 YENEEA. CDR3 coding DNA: TGTGCCAGCAGCTTCCCCCCCGGGGAGACCCAGTACTTC. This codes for CASSFPPGETQYF.

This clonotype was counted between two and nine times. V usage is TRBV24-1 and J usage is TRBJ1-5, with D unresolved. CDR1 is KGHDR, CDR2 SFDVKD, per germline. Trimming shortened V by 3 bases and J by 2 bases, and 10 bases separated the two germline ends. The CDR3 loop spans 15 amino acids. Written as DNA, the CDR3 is TGTGCCACCAGTGATCCTCGGTGGGGCAATCAGCCCCAGCATTTT. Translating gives CATSDPRWGNQPQHF.

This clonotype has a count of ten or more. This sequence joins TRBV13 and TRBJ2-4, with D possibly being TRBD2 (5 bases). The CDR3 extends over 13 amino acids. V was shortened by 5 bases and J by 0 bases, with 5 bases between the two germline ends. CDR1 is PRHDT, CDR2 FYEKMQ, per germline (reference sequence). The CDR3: CASSGLAKNIQYF. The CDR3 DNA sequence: TGTGCCAGCAGCGGACTAGCCAAAAACATTCAGTACTTC.

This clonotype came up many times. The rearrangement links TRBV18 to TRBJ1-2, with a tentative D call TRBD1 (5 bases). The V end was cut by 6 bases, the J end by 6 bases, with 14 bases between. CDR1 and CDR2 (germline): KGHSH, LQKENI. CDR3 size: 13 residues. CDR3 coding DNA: TGTGCCAGCTCCTCCGGGACCCTACATGGCTACACCTTC. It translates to CASSSGTLHGYTF.

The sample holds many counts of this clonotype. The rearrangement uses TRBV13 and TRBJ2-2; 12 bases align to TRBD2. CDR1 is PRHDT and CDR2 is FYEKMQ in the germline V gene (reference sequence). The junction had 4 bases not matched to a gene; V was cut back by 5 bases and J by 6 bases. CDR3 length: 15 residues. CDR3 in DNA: TGTGCCAGCAGCCTACTAGCGGGAGGTCCCGGGGAGCTGTTTTTT. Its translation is CASSLLAGGPGELFF.

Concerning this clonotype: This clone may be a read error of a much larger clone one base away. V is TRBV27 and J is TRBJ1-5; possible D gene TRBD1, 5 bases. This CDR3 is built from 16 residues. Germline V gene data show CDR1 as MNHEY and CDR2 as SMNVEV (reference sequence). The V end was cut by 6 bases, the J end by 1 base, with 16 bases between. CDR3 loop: CASRPQAGYSNQPQHF. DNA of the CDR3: TGTGCCAGCAGGCCTCAGGCAGGGTACAGCAATCAGCCCCAGCATTTT.

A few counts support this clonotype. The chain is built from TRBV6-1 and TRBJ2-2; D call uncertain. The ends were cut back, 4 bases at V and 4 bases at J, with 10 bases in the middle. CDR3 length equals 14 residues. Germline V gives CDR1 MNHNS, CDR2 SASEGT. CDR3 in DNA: TGTGCCAGCAGTGCGCTTACGTTCACCGGGGAGCTGTTTTTT. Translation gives CASSALTFTGELFF.

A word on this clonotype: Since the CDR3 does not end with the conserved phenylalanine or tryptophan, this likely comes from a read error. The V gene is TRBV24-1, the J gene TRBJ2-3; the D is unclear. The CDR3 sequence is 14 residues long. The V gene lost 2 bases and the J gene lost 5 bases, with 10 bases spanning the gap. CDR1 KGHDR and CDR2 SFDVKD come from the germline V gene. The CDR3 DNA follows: TGTGCCACCAGTGATTGGGGTTCGGAAGATACGCAGTATCTT. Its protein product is CATSDWGSEDTQYL.

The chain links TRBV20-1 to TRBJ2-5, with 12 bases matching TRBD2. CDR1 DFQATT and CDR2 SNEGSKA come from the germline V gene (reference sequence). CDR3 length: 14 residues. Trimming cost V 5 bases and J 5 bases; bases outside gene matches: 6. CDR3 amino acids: CSAGGLAGSETQYF. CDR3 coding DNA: TGCAGTGCTGGAGGACTAGCGGGAAGTGAGACCCAGTACTTC.

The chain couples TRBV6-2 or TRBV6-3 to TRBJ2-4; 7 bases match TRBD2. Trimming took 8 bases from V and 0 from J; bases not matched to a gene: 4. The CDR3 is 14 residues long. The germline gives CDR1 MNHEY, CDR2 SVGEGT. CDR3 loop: CASSSGKAKNIQYF. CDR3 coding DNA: TGTGCCAGCTCGAGCGGGAAAGCCAAAAACATTCAGTACTTC.

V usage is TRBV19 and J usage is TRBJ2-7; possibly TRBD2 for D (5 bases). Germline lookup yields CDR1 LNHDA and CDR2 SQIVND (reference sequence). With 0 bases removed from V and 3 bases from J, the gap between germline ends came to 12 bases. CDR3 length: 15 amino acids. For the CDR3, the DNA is TGTGCCAGTAGTATAGATCGTCGGGGAAACTACGAGCAGTACTTC. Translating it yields CASSIDRRGNYEQYF.

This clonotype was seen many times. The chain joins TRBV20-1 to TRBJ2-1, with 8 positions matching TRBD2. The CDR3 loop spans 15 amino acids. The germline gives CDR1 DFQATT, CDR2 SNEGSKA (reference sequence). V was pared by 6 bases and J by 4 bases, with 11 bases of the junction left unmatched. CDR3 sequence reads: CSAPPSGGGYNEQFF. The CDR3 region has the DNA TGCAGTGCCCCTCCATCGGGAGGGGGTTACAATGAGCAGTTCTTC.

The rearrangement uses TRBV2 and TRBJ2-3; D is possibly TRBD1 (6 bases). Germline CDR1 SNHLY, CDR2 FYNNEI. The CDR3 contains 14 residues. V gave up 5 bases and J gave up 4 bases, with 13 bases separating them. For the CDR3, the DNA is TGTGCCAGCAGTTCTGAGAGGGGGTCAGATACGCAGTATTTT. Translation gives CASSSERGSDTQYF.

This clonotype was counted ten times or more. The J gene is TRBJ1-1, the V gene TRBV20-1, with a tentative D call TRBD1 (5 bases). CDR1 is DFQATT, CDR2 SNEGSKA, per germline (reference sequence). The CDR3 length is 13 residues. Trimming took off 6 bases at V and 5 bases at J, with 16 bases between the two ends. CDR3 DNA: TGCAGTGCCCGGGGGGGAGGGGATACTGAAGCTTTCTTT. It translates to CSARGGGDTEAFF.

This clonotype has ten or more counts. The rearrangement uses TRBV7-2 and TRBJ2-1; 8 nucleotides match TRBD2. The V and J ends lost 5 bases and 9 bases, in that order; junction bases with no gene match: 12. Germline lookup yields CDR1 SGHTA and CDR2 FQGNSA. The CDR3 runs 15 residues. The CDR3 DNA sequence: TGTGCCAGCAGCCATGATAGCGGGACTAGGGGTGAGCAGTTCTTC. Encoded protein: CASSHDSGTRGEQFF.

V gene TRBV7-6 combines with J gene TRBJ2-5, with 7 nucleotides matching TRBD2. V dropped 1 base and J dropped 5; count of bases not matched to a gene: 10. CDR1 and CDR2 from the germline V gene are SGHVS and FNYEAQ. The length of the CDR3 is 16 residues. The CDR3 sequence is CASSLGGSGSGETQYF. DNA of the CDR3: TGTGCCAGCAGCTTAGGCGGGAGTGGGTCCGGGGAGACCCAGTACTTC. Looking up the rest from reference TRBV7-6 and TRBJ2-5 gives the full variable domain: GAGVSQSPRYKVTKRGQDVALRCDPISGHVSLYWYRQALGQGPEFLTYFNYEAQQDKSGLPNDRFSAERPEGSISTLTIQRTEQRDSAMYRCASSLGGSGSGETQYFGPGTRLLVL.

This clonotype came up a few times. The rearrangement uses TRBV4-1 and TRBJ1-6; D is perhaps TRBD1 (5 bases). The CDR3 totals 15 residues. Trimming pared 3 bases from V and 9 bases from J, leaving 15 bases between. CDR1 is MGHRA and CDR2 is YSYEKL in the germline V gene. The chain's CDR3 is CASSQGPERGSPLHF. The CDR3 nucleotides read TGCGCCAGCAGCCAGGGGCCAGAGAGGGGTTCACCCCTCCACTTT.

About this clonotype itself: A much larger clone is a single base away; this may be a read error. The CDR3 spells CASSEKAGRLAKNIQYF. As DNA, the CDR3 is TGTGCCAGCAGTGAAAAGGCAGGGCGGTTGGCCAAAAACATTCAGTACTTC. This chain joins TRBV6-1 and TRBJ2-4, with a tentative D call TRBD1 (5 bases). Germline CDR1 is MNHNS and CDR2 is SASEGT. The CDR3 runs 17 residues. Trimming pared 2 bases from V and 1 base from J, leaving 15 bases between.

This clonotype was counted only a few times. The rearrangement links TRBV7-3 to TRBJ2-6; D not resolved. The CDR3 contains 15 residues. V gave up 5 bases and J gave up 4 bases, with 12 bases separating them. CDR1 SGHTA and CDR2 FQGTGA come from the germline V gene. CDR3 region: CASSQRASGANVLTF. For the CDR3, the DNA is TGTGCCAGCAGCCAGCGAGCTTCCGGGGCCAACGTCCTGACTTTC.